This is a list of T cell receptor beta chains from one sample in a study of blood T cell repertoires in COVID-19. Repertoires were generated with immunoSEQ multiplex PCR, while TCRdb's copy carries only in-frame clones and drops some. The repertoire has around 300,000 clones, about nine tenths of them found once; the top ten carry 3% to 4%. Material: peripheral blood. The receptors shown here come from a middle-aged woman with acute or convalescent COVID-19. Both conserved end residues are part of each CDR3.

v_call cdr3_aa
TRBV5-1 CASSPRQAYSSYNSPLHF
TRBV4-2 CASSQRTGDNEKLFF
TRBV19 CASSIGGQKLFF
TRBV27 CASSYQGARGANVLTF
TRBV18 CASSRQGGDTEAFF
TRBV6-2/TRBV6-3 CASSDPGQGHTDTQYF
TRBV24-1 CATSQGGTEAFF
TRBV11-3 CASSRTAGFQETQYF
TRBV4-2 CASSQESGRGETQYF
TRBV29-1 CSADPGNNYGYTF